The 20 T cell receptor beta chains below all came from one sample that was sequenced in a study of Ad26.COV2.S vaccination and SARS-CoV-2 variants. Treatment: some 19 received Ad26.COV2.S at low or high dose, single or two shots; roughly five received placebo; per-sample allocation not given. Material that was analyzed had been drawn on day 63 after the first vaccine or placebo injection. Repertoires were generated with immunoSEQ multiplex PCR, while TCRdb's copy carries only in-frame clones and drops some. Altogether approximately 360,000 clones are present, approximately 83% being singletons, with the ten largest covering about 7.4%. This sample comprised peripheral blood, obtained in a trial of Ad26.COV2.S vaccine versus placebo. The receptors here all came from a person between 18 and 60 years old who received the Ad26.COV2.S COVID-19 vaccine or a placebo.

The chain combines TRBV10-2 with TRBJ2-2; D is unclear. Germline V gives CDR1 WSHSY, CDR2 SAAADI. The CDR3 runs to 13 residues. Trimming stripped 6 bases from V and 5 bases from J, with 10 bases between. The CDR3 loop is CASRPDLTGELFF. The CDR3 nucleotides are TGCGCCAGCAGGCCTGACTTAACCGGGGAGCTGTTTTTT.

This clone was picked up a small number of times. CDR3 sequence: CASSLTGGLSYEQYF. The CDR3 region has the DNA TGTGCCAGCAGCTTAACAGGGGGTTTATCCTACGAGCAGTACTTC. V and J are TRBV11-3 and TRBJ2-7; 8 bases are shared with TRBD1. This CDR3 has 15 residues. Per the germline V gene, CDR1 is SGHNT and CDR2 is YENEEA. V lost 2 bases to trimming and J lost 1 base; unmatched junction nucleotides: 4.

Worth noting for this clone: Other nucleotide sequences from this sample produce the same CDR3. The rearrangement joins TRBV3-1 (or the pseudogene TRBV3-2) to TRBJ1-5; no clear D. The CDR3 loop spans 12 amino acids. Trimming removed 1 base at V and 4 bases at J, with 2 bases between. Germline CDR1 reads LGHDT; CDR2 reads YNNKEL (reference sequence). The CDR3 DNA reads TGTGCCAGCAGCCAAGGAAATCAGCCCCAGCATTTT. Protein: CASSQGNQPQHF.

The chain employs TRBV6-5 and TRBJ1-6; 7 bases fit TRBD1. V was clipped by 5 bases and J by 12 bases; unmatched bases: 13. The CDR3 has 15 residues. In germline, CDR1 is MNHEY, CDR2 SVGAGI. CDR3 region: CASSLSRQGLGPLHF. CDR3 bases: TGTGCCAGCAGTCTATCAAGACAGGGCTTGGGACCCCTCCACTTT.

A single count supports this clone. The chain is built from TRBV2 and TRBJ2-5; D remains ambiguous. CDR3 size: 11 residues. Germline CDR1 reads SNHLY; CDR2 reads FYNNEI. Trimming stripped 7 bases from V and 2 bases from J, with 5 bases between. The DNA for the CDR3 is TGTGCCAGCACAGTTCAAGAGACCCAGTACTTC. Translated, it gives CASTVQETQYF.

The chain recombines TRBV4-1 with TRBJ1-1, with TRBD1 matching over 11 bases. This CDR3 region has 18 residues. V shed 2 bases, J shed 1 base, and the junction held 9 bases outside the gene matches. The V gene's germline CDR1 is MGHRA and CDR2 YSYEKL. CDR3 DNA sequence: TGCGCCAGCAGCCAACCCCGCCGGGACAGGGGGGGGAACACTGAAGCTTTCTTT. Residues: CASSQPRRDRGGNTEAFF.

V gene TRBV10-1 combines with J gene TRBJ2-5, with TRBD2 identical over 8 bases. Germline V gives CDR1 WNHNN, CDR2 SYGVQD (reference sequence). The CDR3 totals 15 residues. The J segment lost 2 bases and the V segment lost 0 bases, leaving 2 bases of the junction unmatched. CDR3: CASSESGTSQETQYF. Written as DNA, the CDR3 is TGCGCCAGCAGTGAGTCGGGGACTAGTCAAGAGACCCAGTACTTC.

The V gene is TRBV19, the J gene TRBJ2-2; no firm D call. V lost 3 bases and J 0 bases, leaving 14 bases between the germline ends. Per the germline V gene, CDR1 is LNHDA and CDR2 is SQIVND (reference sequence). The length of the CDR3 is 17 residues. CDR3 residues: CASSIQWASPNTGELFF. The DNA of the CDR3 is TGTGCCAGTAGTATCCAATGGGCCAGTCCGAACACCGGGGAGCTGTTTTTT. The variable domain in full, with the rest retrieved from reference TRBV19 and TRBJ2-2, is DGGITQSPKYLFRKEGQNVTLSCEQNLNHDAMYWYRQDPGQGLRLIYYSQIVNDFQKGDIAEGYSVSREKKESFPLTVTSAQKNPTAFYLCASSIQWASPNTGELFFGEGSRLTVL.

The rearrangement uses TRBV4-2 and TRBJ2-7; 8 bases align to TRBD2. Unmatched junction bases numbered 16, after V lost 0 bases and J lost 9 bases. Germline-derived CDR1 and CDR2 are LGHNA and YNFKEQ. The CDR3 length is 17 residues. In DNA, the CDR3 is TGTGCCAGCAGCCAAGATTTCGCGAGCGGGGGATCGTTAGGGCAGTACTTC. Translated: CASSQDFASGGSLGQYF.

The chain joins TRBV29-1 to TRBJ2-7; D remains unclear. There are 13 residues in the CDR3. Germline CDR1 SQVTM, CDR2 ANQGSEA. Trimming removed 4 bases from V and 1 base from J, with 11 bases in between. This CDR3 reads CSVAVSASYEQYF. Written as DNA, the CDR3 is TGCAGCGTTGCGGTTTCAGCATCCTACGAGCAGTACTTC.

The chain is built from TRBV12-3 or TRBV12-4 and TRBJ2-3; a possible D gene is TRBD2 (6 bases). Trimming cost V 1 base and J 5 bases, with 7 bases left between them. This CDR3 contains 13 residues. CDR3 DNA sequence: TGTGCCAGCAGTTTAGTGGGAGGAGATACGCAGTATTTT. It specifies CASSLVGGDTQYF.

A word on this clone: A read error may account for a junction end that differs from germline. The CDR3 region is CASRPLLPTGTQYF. DNA of the CDR3: TGTGCCAGCAGACCCCTTCTCCCCACAGGTACGCAGTATTTT. The chain recombines TRBV6-5 with TRBJ2-3, with D possibly matching TRBD1 (5 bases). CDR1 is MNHEY, CDR2 SVGAGI, per germline. The CDR3 is 14 amino acids.

The chain links TRBV6-5 to TRBJ2-7; 11 bases match TRBD2. V was clipped by 7 bases and J by 3 bases; unmatched bases: 2. CDR3 length: 13 amino acids. Germline CDR1 and CDR2: MNHEY and SVGAGI. CDR3 nucleotides: TGTGCCAGCACCGGGACTAGCGGCTACGAGCAGTACTTC. Translated, it gives CASTGTSGYEQYF.

The chain combines TRBV2 with TRBJ2-1; 9 bases line up with TRBD1. Germline lookup yields CDR1 SNHLY and CDR2 FYNNEI. The CDR3 loop spans 15 amino acids. V shed 5 bases and J 4 bases; nucleotides not matched to a gene: 6. CDR3 nucleotide sequence: TGTGCCAGCAGTCGTGGGACAGGGAGGTACAATGAGCAGTTCTTC. It is translated as CASSRGTGRYNEQFF.

This clone was counted ten times or more. Other DNA sequences from this sample encode an identical CDR3 as well. The gene calls are TRBV19 and TRBJ1-5; D gene uncertain. Germline V CDR1 and CDR2: LNHDA, SQIVND (reference sequence). Deletions cut 1 base from V and 2 bases from J, with 9 bases between. This CDR3 is 15 amino acids long. CDR3 nucleotides: TGTGCCAGTAGTATAGGACTAAGGGGCAATCAGCCCCAGCATTTT. Residues: CASSIGLRGNQPQHF.

This clone was found a few times. The chain has TRBV18 and TRBJ2-7, with D possibly TRBD1 on 5 matching bases. CDR1 is KGHSH and CDR2 is LQKENI in the germline V gene. Trimming stripped 2 bases from V and 2 bases from J, with 7 bases between. The CDR3 extends over 13 amino acids. The CDR3 region is CASSPRGPYEQYF. The CDR3 nucleotides read TGTGCCAGCTCACCAAGGGGTCCCTACGAGCAGTACTTC.

This rearrangement joins TRBV6-5 to TRBJ2-3; D possibly matches TRBD1 or TRBD2 (5 bases each). CDR1 is MNHEY and CDR2 is SVGAGI in the germline V gene. V lost 0 bases and J 6 bases, leaving 13 bases between the germline ends. The CDR3 runs to 15 residues. The CDR3 is CASSYSKGRADTQYF. CDR3 nucleotide sequence: TGTGCCAGCAGTTACTCGAAGGGACGTGCGGATACGCAGTATTTT.

The J gene is TRBJ1-2, the V gene TRBV6-5; D perhaps matches TRBD1 (6 bases). V lost 0 bases and J lost 4, with 15 bases in between. The CDR3 contains 16 residues. The germline V gene has CDR1 MNHEY and CDR2 SVGAGI. The CDR3 bases are TGTGCCAGCAGTTACTCGAGGGGGGCAGGACGCTATGGCTACACCTTC. Translation gives CASSYSRGAGRYGYTF.

J is TRBJ2-1 and V is TRBV3-1 (or the pseudogene TRBV3-2); 9 bases align to TRBD2. V gave up 6 bases and J gave up 8 bases; unmatched junction bases: 8. The germline V gene has CDR1 LGHDT and CDR2 YNNKEL (reference sequence). This CDR3 has 14 amino acids. DNA of the CDR3: TGTGCCAGCAGTCTCCGACTAGCGGAGGATGAGCAGTTCTTC. Translating gives CASSLRLAEDEQFF.

The rearrangement joins TRBV5-1 to TRBJ2-7; the D gene could be TRBD1 or TRBD2 (5 bases each). Per germline, CDR1 SGHRS and CDR2 YFSETQ. The V end was cut by 3 bases, the J end by 2 bases, with 15 bases between. The CDR3 is made up of 15 amino acids. CDR3 protein: CASSSGTAIPYEQYF. The CDR3 DNA reads as TGCGCCAGCAGCTCTGGGACGGCGATTCCCTACGAGCAGTACTTC.